This is a list of T cell receptor beta chains from one sample in a study of tumor-infiltrating lymphocytes in localized non-small cell lung cancer. Generated by immunoSEQ multiplex PCR, the TCRdb table keeps only in-frame clones and is missing some. Of tens of thousands of clones in the sample, roughly 85% are singletons; the top ten hold under 2.5%. The sequencing input was lung tumor tissue. These receptors were taken from a human donor with non-small cell lung cancer. The CDR3 runs from the conserved cysteine through the conserved F or W. A D gene is named only where the DNA matches it firmly. Size is stated for part of the rows, as once, few or many counts, or as a class when the clone is expanded.

cdr3_aa cdr3_nt d_call v_call clone_size j_call
CASSESWDRGSQPQHF TGCGCCAGCAGTGAGTCGTGGGACAGGGGCAGTCAGCCCCAGCATTTT TRBD1 TRBV10-1 - TRBJ1-5
CASRGQGSLTNEKLFF TGCGCCAGCAGAGGGCAAGGGAGTCTCACTAATGAAAAACTGTTTTTT - TRBV4-1 - TRBJ1-4
CASSFGDRGGNQPQHF TGTGCCAGCAGCTTCGGGGACAGGGGGGGCAATCAGCCCCAGCATTTT TRBD1 TRBV5-4 - TRBJ1-5
CASSPSSYEQYF TGTGCCAGCTCGCCCTCTTCCTACGAGCAGTACTTC - TRBV18 - TRBJ2-7
CASSVAASQVPDSPLHF TGTGCCAGCAGCGTAGCGGCCAGTCAAGTCCCCGATTCACCCCTCCACTTT - TRBV9 - TRBJ1-6
CASRFSGTHKSTEAFF TGTGCCAGCAGATTTTCTGGGACTCACAAAAGCACTGAAGCTTTCTTT - TRBV7-9 - TRBJ1-1
CASSSTGAPNYGYTF TGTGCCAGCAGTTCAACAGGGGCCCCTAACTATGGCTACACCTTC TRBD1 TRBV28 - TRBJ1-2
CASSHDSPGQSSYEQYF TGTGCCAGCAGCCACGACTCACCGGGACAGAGCTCCTACGAGCAGTACTTC TRBD1 TRBV4-2 - TRBJ2-7
CASSQLSGTEAFF TGCGCCAGCAGCCAATTAAGCGGGACTGAAGCTTTCTTT - TRBV4-1 - TRBJ1-1
CSVDREWSGYTF TGCAGCGTTGACAGGGAATGGAGCGGCTACACCTTC - TRBV29-1 - TRBJ1-2
CASRQDRDSYEQYF TGTGCCAGCAGACAGGACAGGGATTCCTACGAGCAGTACTTC - TRBV21-1 - TRBJ2-7
CASSYGDRVYEQYF TGTGCCAGCAGTTATGGAGACAGGGTCTACGAGCAGTACTTC TRBD1 TRBV6-5 once TRBJ2-7
CASSLPEYNEQFF TGTGCCAGCAGCTTACCAGAGTACAATGAGCAGTTCTTC - TRBV13 - TRBJ2-1
CASSVASGGPTLGYNEQFF TGTGCCAGCAGCGTAGCTTCCGGGGGCCCGACGTTGGGGTACAATGAGCAGTTCTTC - TRBV9 - TRBJ2-1
CASSFSGGATNTQYF TGTGCCAGCAGCTTTAGCGGGGGGGCCACGAATACGCAGTATTTT TRBD2 TRBV7-2 - TRBJ2-3
CASSQNIQETQYF TGCGCCAGCAGCCAAAACATACAAGAGACCCAGTACTTC - TRBV4-3 - TRBJ2-5
CASSLPPGPEAFF TGTGCCAGCAGCTTACCACCGGGACCTGAAGCTTTCTTT - TRBV7-2 - TRBJ1-1
CASRRDRADQPQHF TGTGCCAGCAGAAGGGACAGGGCGGATCAGCCCCAGCATTTT TRBD1 TRBV2 - TRBJ1-5
CASSRSTEGLGSGYTF TGTGCCAGCAGCCGTTCGACAGAAGGTCTAGGGTCTGGCTACACCTTC - TRBV7-9 once TRBJ1-2
CASSLGGDRGGNTIYF TGTGCCAGCAGCTTAGGCGGGGACAGGGGTGGAAACACCATATATTTT TRBD1 TRBV7-6 once TRBJ1-3
CASSPTVNTEAFF TGTGCCAGCAGTCCGACGGTTAACACTGAAGCTTTCTTT - TRBV6-5 once TRBJ1-1
CASSLNPGSSYEQYF TGTGCCAGCAGCTTAAATCCGGGGAGCTCCTACGAGCAGTACTTC - TRBV7-2 - TRBJ2-7
CASSLGDRGISPLHF TGTGCCAGCAGCTTGGGGGACAGGGGAATCTCACCCCTCCACTTT TRBD1 TRBV5-4 - TRBJ1-6
CASSEVGTRETQYF TGTGCCAGCAGTGAAGTGGGAACGAGGGAGACCCAGTACTTC - TRBV2 once TRBJ2-5
CASSLEASGVSAQYF TGCGCCAGCAGCTTGGAGGCTAGCGGGGTATCCGCCCAGTACTTC TRBD2 TRBV4-3 - TRBJ2-5
CASRRDRGWETQYF TGTGCCAGCAGGCGGGACAGGGGCTGGGAGACCCAGTACTTC TRBD1 TRBV6-6 - TRBJ2-5
CASSQGRRANRPTNEKLFF TGTGCCAGCAGCCAAGGACGGCGAGCCAACCGGCCAACTAATGAAAAACTGTTTTTT - TRBV4-2 - TRBJ1-4
CASSLPGANTGELFF TGCGCCAGCAGCTTACCGGGGGCGAACACCGGGGAGCTGTTTTTT - TRBV5-1 once TRBJ2-2
CASSVLQGSDQPQHF TGTGCCAGCTCAGTGCTACAGGGGTCCGATCAGCCCCAGCATTTT TRBD1 TRBV18 - TRBJ1-5
CASSQDQFSGGADTGELFF TGTGCCAGCAGCCAAGATCAGTTTAGCGGGGGGGCGGACACCGGGGAGCTGTTTTTT TRBD2 TRBV4-2 - TRBJ2-2
CASSIQQGDGSPLHF TGTGCCAGTAGTATCCAGCAGGGGGATGGATCACCCCTCCACTTT TRBD1 TRBV19 few TRBJ1-6
CASSDRQGNQPQHF TGTGCCAGCAGTGATCGGCAGGGGAATCAGCCCCAGCATTTT - TRBV2 - TRBJ1-5
CASSPRDRGAGELFF TGTGCCAGCAGCCCAAGGGACAGGGGGGCCGGGGAGCTGTTTTTT TRBD1 TRBV7-2 once TRBJ2-2
CASSDRGHQPQHF TGTGCCAGCTCAGACAGGGGGCATCAGCCCCAGCATTTT TRBD1 TRBV18 few TRBJ1-5
CSVLRGGNTEAFF TGCAGCGTTCTCAGGGGCGGGAACACTGAAGCTTTCTTT - TRBV29-1 - TRBJ1-1